This T cell receptor beta chain was recovered during a study of CD8+ T cells in alopecia areata. Study background: Twice a day, 5 to 10 mg of oral tofacitinib was administered to treated patients.

The treatment is: oral pan-JAK inhibitor, 5-10 mg twice daily. Extracted from the samples, RNA was reverse transcribed into cDNA to serve as the sequencing template. Using immunoSEQ multiplex PCR, the repertoire was profiled, and TCRdb retains in-frame clones only, with some absent. This table has more than 90,000 clones, 58% appearing once. V was cut by 3 bases and J by 1 base, with 6 bases left in between. Germline V gene lookup returns CDR1 SQVTM and CDR2 ANQGSEA. This CDR3 spans 12 amino acids. Study results and limitations: Relative to normal scalp, lesional scalp, especially alopecia totalis/universalis, showed higher clonality. Possibly as an HLA-related effect, TCR sharing across patients appeared less clear than in mice. Any link of baseline CD8+ expansion to response, resting on one nonresponder, remains uncertain.

This clone has only a few counts. Its target is not known. Sequenced here: CD8+ T cells sorted from blood, sampled at week 4, from a patient treated with tofacitinib. The rearrangement joins TRBV29-1 to TRBJ2-5; no reliable D call. This receptor was taken from a human donor with alopecia areata. The CDR3 sequence is CSVEESQETQYF. The CDR3 region has the DNA TGCAGCGTTGAGGAGTCCCAAGAGACCCAGTACTTC.